These 26 T cell receptor beta chains came from one sample sequenced in a study of blood T cell repertoires in COVID-19. Clones were read by immunoSEQ multiplex PCR, and TCRdb kept only the in-frame ones, dropping some. The table has 100,000 to 150,000 clones, about 82% seen once. Input material: peripheral blood. The receptor set was obtained from a human donor in a cohort sampled during active COVID-19.

The chain combines TRBV28 with TRBJ2-7; 7 positions match TRBD2. V lost 2 bases to trimming and J lost 6 bases; unmatched junction nucleotides: 7. Germline lookup yields CDR1 MDHEN and CDR2 SYDVKM. The CDR3 consists of 14 residues. This chain's CDR3 is CASSLAGVGLEQYF. Here the CDR3 DNA reads TGTGCCAGCAGTTTAGCGGGAGTTGGGCTCGAGCAGTACTTC.

This clone was counted a single time. The chain carries TRBV10-1 and TRBJ2-1, with 11 nucleotides matching TRBD2. Trimming took 5 bases from V and 7 from J; bases not matched to a gene: 10. The CDR3 runs 16 residues. The V gene's germline CDR1 is WNHNN and CDR2 SYGVQD (reference sequence). This CDR3 reads CASSRIAGGPWNEQFF. CDR3 nucleotide sequence: TGCGCCAGCAGTCGAATAGCGGGAGGGCCTTGGAATGAGCAGTTCTTC.

The chain links TRBV11-2 to TRBJ1-2; TRBD1 matches 8 bases. V was clipped by 5 bases and J by 8 bases; unmatched bases: 16. The CDR3 runs 16 residues. Germline V gene lookup returns CDR1 SGHAT and CDR2 FQNNGV. The CDR3 region has the DNA TGTGCCAGCAGCATCCCCGCAGTTGGCCAGGGGGCGGGCTACACCTTC. This translates into CASSIPAVGQGAGYTF.

V is TRBV6-5 and J is TRBJ1-3; a weak D match, TRBD1 (6 bases). CDR3 length equals 16 residues. Germline V gene data show CDR1 as MNHEY and CDR2 as SVGAGI. Trimming shortened V by 2 bases and J by 1 base, and 12 bases separated the two germline ends. The CDR3 DNA reads TGTGCCAGCAGTTACGGGCGCAGGGGATCTGGAAACACCATATATTTT. This translates into CASSYGRRGSGNTIYF.

The V and J genes are TRBV6-1 and TRBJ2-1; TRBD2 aligns across 8 bases. Per the germline V gene, CDR1 is MNHNS and CDR2 is SASEGT. The CDR3 sequence is 18 residues long. Losses at the gene ends were 4 bases for V and 6 bases for J; bases not matched to a gene: 17. Here the CDR3 reads CASSGTLAGRDLSNEQFF. The CDR3 nucleotides are TGTGCCAGCAGTGGAACCTTAGCGGGGCGGGACTTGTCCAATGAGCAGTTCTTC.

V gene TRBV29-1 combines with J gene TRBJ1-1, with D unresolved. V lost 7 bases and J 0 bases, leaving 9 bases between the germline ends. The CDR3 has 12 residues. Germline V gene sequence: CDR1 SQVTM, CDR2 ANQGSEA. The CDR3 coding sequence is TGCAGCGGGGCGGGGATGAACACTGAAGCTTTCTTT. Its protein product is CSGAGMNTEAFF.

The J gene is TRBJ2-1, the V gene TRBV7-9; D call uncertain. In germline, CDR1 is SEHNR, CDR2 FQNEAQ (reference sequence). This CDR3 is built from 11 residues. The V end was cut by 3 bases, the J end by 5 bases, with 2 bases between. CDR3: CASSFDNEQFF. The CDR3 DNA reads TGTGCCAGCAGCTTCGACAATGAGCAGTTCTTC.

This clone was detected once. This chain connects TRBV19 to TRBJ2-3; no clear D gene. Trimming cost V 3 bases and J 0 bases, with 13 bases left between them. Germline V gene data show CDR1 as LNHDA and CDR2 as SQIVND (reference sequence). The CDR3 sequence is 16 residues long. The CDR3 DNA sequence: TGTGCCAGTAGTATCATCCCAGTCATGAGCACAGATACGCAGTATTTT. Protein sequence: CASSIIPVMSTDTQYF.

This chain links TRBV11-2 with TRBJ2-2; 9 bases fit TRBD2. From germline, CDR1 is SGHAT and CDR2 FQNNGV. Losses at the gene ends were 5 bases for V and 6 bases for J; bases not matched to a gene: 7. This CDR3 comprises 15 residues. CDR3 sequence: CASSPAGGTSGELFF. DNA of the CDR3: TGTGCCAGCAGCCCAGCGGGAGGAACCTCCGGGGAGCTGTTTTTT.

This chain joins TRBV3-1 (or the pseudogene TRBV3-2) and TRBJ1-1; D call uncertain. The V gene lost 6 bases and the J gene lost 7 bases, with 21 bases spanning the gap. This CDR3 is built from 15 residues. The germline V gene encodes CDR1 LGHDT and CDR2 YNNKEL (reference sequence). CDR3 DNA sequence: TGTGCCAGCAGACTAAAAGGCGCCTTGGGTCGTGAAGCTTTCTTT. This encodes CASRLKGALGREAFF.

This chain uses TRBV7-8 with TRBJ2-3; D ambiguous. V dropped 3 bases and J dropped 0 bases, with 13 bases sitting between them. This CDR3 spans 16 amino acids. Germline-derived CDR1 and CDR2 are SGHVS and FQNEAQ. The DNA for the CDR3 is TGTGCCAGCAGCTTGGAGATGGGTACTAGCACAGATACGCAGTATTTT. It translates to CASSLEMGTSTDTQYF.

The chain links TRBV6-2 or TRBV6-3 to TRBJ2-3, with 11 positions matching TRBD2. The junction had 14 bases not matched to a gene; V was cut back by 2 bases and J by 4 bases. The germline V gene has CDR1 MNHEY and CDR2 SVGEGT. The CDR3 covers 19 residues. The CDR3 DNA is TGTGCCAGCAGTTACCCCTCAGGAGTAGCGGGAGGGAGGGCAGATACGCAGTATTTT. Translation gives CASSYPSGVAGGRADTQYF.

The rearrangement joins TRBV27 to TRBJ2-1; 10 bases align to TRBD2. Germline assignment: CDR1 MNHEY and CDR2 SMNVEV (reference sequence). J was trimmed by 5 bases and V by 4 bases; bases with no gene match: 5. This CDR3 is 15 amino acids long. For the CDR3, the DNA is TGTGCCAGCAGTTCCGGGACTAGCGAGGACAATGAGCAGTTCTTC. Translated: CASSSGTSEDNEQFF.

The gene calls are TRBV10-1 and TRBJ1-1; D possibly corresponds to TRBD1 (6 bases). The germline V gene has CDR1 WNHNN and CDR2 SYGVQD (reference sequence). The CDR3 is made up of 16 amino acids. V lost 6 bases and J lost 1, with 18 bases in between. The CDR3 DNA reads as TGCGCCAGCAGCCCCGGGAGGGGGTTTGGGAACACTGAAGCTTTCTTT. It translates to CASSPGRGFGNTEAFF.

This clone has just a few counts. In nucleotides, the CDR3 is TGTGCCAGCAGCTTAGTTGGGACAGGGGGCGAGTATGGCTATGGCTACACCTTC. Amino acid sequence: CASSLVGTGGEYGYGYTF. This chain joins TRBV7-2 and TRBJ1-2; 12 positions agree with TRBD1. V lost 1 base, J lost 4 bases, and 10 bases stayed unmatched. Germline CDR1 SGHTA, CDR2 FQGNSA. The CDR3 contains 18 residues.

The V and J genes are TRBV14 and TRBJ2-1; 8 positions match TRBD2. CDR1 and CDR2 (germline): SGHDN, FVKESK. V lost 4 bases, J lost 9 bases, and 5 bases stayed unmatched. The CDR3 length is 13 residues. In nucleotides, the CDR3 is TGTGCCAGCAGCCCCTCGCTAGCGGGTGAGCAGTTCTTC. Translation: CASSPSLAGEQFF. The full variable domain, in which reference TRBV14 and TRBJ2-1 provide the parts outside the CDR3, is EAGVTQFPSHSVIEKGQTVTLRCDPISGHDNLYWYRRVMGKEIKFLLHFVKESKQDESGMPNNRFLAERTGGTYSTLKVQPAELEDSGVYFCASSPSLAGEQFFGPGTRLTVL.

The chain joins TRBV5-5 to TRBJ2-7; TRBD1 agrees at 7 bases. The CDR3 extends over 16 amino acids. Germline CDR1 SGHKS, CDR2 YYEKEE (reference sequence). V lost 3 bases to trimming and J lost 2 bases; unmatched junction nucleotides: 11. In DNA, the CDR3 is TGTGCCAGCAGCTCTGGGAACCCCGACAGGGCCTACGAGCAGTACTTC. Translated, it gives CASSSGNPDRAYEQYF.

This chain uses TRBV7-3 with TRBJ2-1; 13 nucleotides match TRBD2. With 2 bases clipped from V and 1 base from J, the junction kept 11 bases outside the gene matches. This CDR3 region has 20 residues. Looked up from germline, CDR1 is SGHTA and CDR2 is FQGTGA. The CDR3 DNA is TGTGCCAGCAGCTTAGTCCCTAGGACTAGCGGGAGTGGGTCCTACAATGAGCAGTTCTTC. This translates into CASSLVPRTSGSGSYNEQFF.

This chain joins TRBV5-4 and TRBJ2-7, with a tentative D call TRBD2 (6 bases). Germline loops: CDR1 SGHNT, CDR2 YYREEE (reference sequence). The CDR3 spans 13 residues. Deletions cut 4 bases from V and 2 bases from J, with 10 bases between. The CDR3 loop is CASSPGGAYEQYF. The CDR3 region has the DNA TGTGCCAGCAGCCCCGGAGGGGCCTACGAGCAGTACTTC.

The V call is TRBV5-6, the J call TRBJ2-2; TRBD2 agrees at 9 bases. Losses at the gene ends were 3 bases for V and 1 base for J; bases not matched to a gene: 1. The germline gives CDR1 SGHDT, CDR2 YYEEEE. This CDR3 is built from 15 residues. CDR3 coding DNA: TGTGCCAGCAGCTATAGCGGGAGGAACACCGGGGAGCTGTTTTTT. It codes for CASSYSGRNTGELFF.

The chain joins TRBV10-1 to TRBJ2-7, with D tentatively TRBD2 (6 bases). CDR3 length equals 14 residues. Between the trimmed V and J ends, which lost 6 bases and 2 bases, there was a span of 14 bases. CDR1 is WNHNN and CDR2 is SYGVQD in the germline V gene (reference sequence). CDR3 nucleotides: TGCGCCAGCAGCAAAAGTAGCGGACCCTACGAGCAGTACTTC. Translated: CASSKSSGPYEQYF.

The rearrangement joins TRBV13 to TRBJ1-3, with a weak D call TRBD1 (6 bases). The CDR3 has 16 residues. Germline V gene data show CDR1 as PRHDT and CDR2 as FYEKMQ (reference sequence). Trimming took 8 bases from V and 4 from J, leaving 21 bases between them. As DNA, the CDR3 is TGTGCCAGCTCTCCTCGGGGGGCTTCTTCAGGAAACACCATATATTTT. Amino acid sequence: CASSPRGASSGNTIYF.

This chain joins TRBV7-3 and TRBJ2-7, with D perhaps matching TRBD1 (8 bases). Germline CDR1 SGHTA, CDR2 FQGTGA. Deletions cut 3 bases from V and 7 bases from J, with 13 bases between. CDR3 length equals 13 residues. CDR3: CASSFTGGEEQYF. DNA of the CDR3: TGTGCCAGCAGCTTTACAGGGGGGGAGGAGCAGTACTTC. The full variable domain, its missing parts supplied by reference TRBV7-3 and TRBJ2-7, is GAGVSQTPSNKVTEKGKYVELRCDPISGHTALYWYRQSLGQGPEFLIYFQGTGAADDSGLPNDRFFAVRPEGSVSTLKIQRTERGDSAVYLCASSFTGGEEQYFGPGTRLTVT.

The V and J genes are TRBV4-1 and TRBJ2-3; D perhaps matches TRBD2 (5 bases). Deletions cut 0 bases from V and 1 base from J, with 5 bases between. The CDR3 runs 14 residues. Germline V lookup: CDR1 MGHRA, CDR2 YSYEKL. The CDR3 coding sequence is TGCGCCAGCAGCCAAGAGCGGGGCACAGATACGCAGTATTTT. Translation gives CASSQERGTDTQYF.

This chain uses TRBV7-6 with TRBJ2-5; 11 nucleotides line up with TRBD2. The CDR3 is 16 amino acids. The germline V gene encodes CDR1 SGHVS and CDR2 FNYEAQ. V trimming: 4 bases; J trimming: 4 bases; junction bases outside the gene matches: 8. CDR3: CASSSWTSGSGETQYF. Here the CDR3 DNA reads TGTGCCAGCAGCTCCTGGACTAGCGGGTCAGGAGAGACCCAGTACTTC.

V and J are TRBV30 and TRBJ1-6; D unclear. This CDR3 spans 13 amino acids. Germline assignment: CDR1 GTSNPN and CDR2 SVGIG (reference sequence). Trimming took off 4 bases at V and 6 bases at J, with 10 bases between the two ends. CDR3 region: CAWTRESNSPLHF. In DNA form, the CDR3 reads TGTGCCTGGACCCGGGAGTCTAATTCACCCCTCCACTTT.